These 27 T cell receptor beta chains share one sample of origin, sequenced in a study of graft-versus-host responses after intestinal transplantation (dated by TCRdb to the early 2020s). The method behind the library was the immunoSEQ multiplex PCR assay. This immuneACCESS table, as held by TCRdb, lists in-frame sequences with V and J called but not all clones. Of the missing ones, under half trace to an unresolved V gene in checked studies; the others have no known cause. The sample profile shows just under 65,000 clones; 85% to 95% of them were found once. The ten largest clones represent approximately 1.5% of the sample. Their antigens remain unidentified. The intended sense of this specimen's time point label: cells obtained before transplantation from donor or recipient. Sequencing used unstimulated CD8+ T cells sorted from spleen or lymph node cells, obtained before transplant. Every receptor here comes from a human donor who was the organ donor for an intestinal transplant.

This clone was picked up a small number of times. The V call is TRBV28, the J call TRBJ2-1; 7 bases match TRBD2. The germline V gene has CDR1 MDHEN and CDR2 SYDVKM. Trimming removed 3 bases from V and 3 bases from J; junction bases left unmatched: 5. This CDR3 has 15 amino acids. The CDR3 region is CASSFLAEIYNEQFF. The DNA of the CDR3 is TGTGCCAGCAGTTTTCTAGCGGAAATCTACAATGAGCAGTTCTTC.

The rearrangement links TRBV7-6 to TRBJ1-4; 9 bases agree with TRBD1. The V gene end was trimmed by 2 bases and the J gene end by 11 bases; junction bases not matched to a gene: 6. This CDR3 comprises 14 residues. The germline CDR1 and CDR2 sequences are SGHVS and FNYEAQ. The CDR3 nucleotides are TGTGCCAGCAGCTTAATCTCTACAGGGGGCAAACTGTTTTTT. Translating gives CASSLISTGGKLFF.

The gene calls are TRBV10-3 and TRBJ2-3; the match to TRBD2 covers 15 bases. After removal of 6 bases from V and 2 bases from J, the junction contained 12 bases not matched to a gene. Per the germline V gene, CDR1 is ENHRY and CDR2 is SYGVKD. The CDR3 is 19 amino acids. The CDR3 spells CAISGTSGRYPSSTDTQYF. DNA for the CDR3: TGTGCCATCAGCGGGACTAGCGGGAGGTACCCAAGTTCCACAGATACGCAGTATTTT.

The CDR3 DNA is TGTGCCAGCAGCTTTTTAACAGATACGCAGTATTTT. As protein: CASSFLTDTQYF. The chain combines TRBV7-2 with TRBJ2-3; D remains unclear. Trimming left V 3 bases short and J 3 bases short, with 4 bases between. The CDR3 is made up of 12 amino acids. Germline values: CDR1 SGHTA, CDR2 FQGNSA.

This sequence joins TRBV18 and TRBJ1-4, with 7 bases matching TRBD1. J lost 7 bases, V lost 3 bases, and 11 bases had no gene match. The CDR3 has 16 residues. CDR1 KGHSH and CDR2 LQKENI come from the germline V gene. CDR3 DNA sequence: TGTGCCAGCTCACCCCTATCCGGGACAGACTCTGAAAAACTGTTTTTT. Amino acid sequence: CASSPLSGTDSEKLFF.

The CDR3 spells CASSKRQIVQYF. The CDR3 DNA sequence: TGTGCCAGCAGCAAGAGACAGATAGTGCAGTATTTT. The chain uses TRBV11-2 and TRBJ2-3, with D perhaps matching TRBD1 (5 bases). This CDR3 is 12 amino acids long. The germline CDR1 and CDR2 sequences are SGHAT and FQNNGV. Trimming pared 5 bases from V and 11 bases from J, leaving 14 bases between.

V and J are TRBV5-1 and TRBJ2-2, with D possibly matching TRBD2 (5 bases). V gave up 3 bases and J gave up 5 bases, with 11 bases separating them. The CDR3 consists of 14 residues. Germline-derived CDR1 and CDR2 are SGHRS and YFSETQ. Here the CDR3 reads CASSWTDPTGELFF. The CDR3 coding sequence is TGCGCCAGCAGCTGGACTGATCCTACCGGGGAGCTGTTTTTT.

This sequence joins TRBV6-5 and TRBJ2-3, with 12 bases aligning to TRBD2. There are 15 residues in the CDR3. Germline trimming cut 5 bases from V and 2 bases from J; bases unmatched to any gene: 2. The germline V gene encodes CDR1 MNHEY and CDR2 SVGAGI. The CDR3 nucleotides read TGTGCCAGCAGTCGGACTAGCGGGGACACAGATACGCAGTATTTT. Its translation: CASSRTSGDTDTQYF.

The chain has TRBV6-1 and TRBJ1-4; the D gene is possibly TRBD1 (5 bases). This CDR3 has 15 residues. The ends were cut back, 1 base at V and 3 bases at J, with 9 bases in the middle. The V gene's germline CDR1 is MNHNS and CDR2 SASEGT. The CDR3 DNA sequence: TGTGCCAGCAGTGAAGGGGAAGGGGCTAATGAAAAACTGTTTTTT. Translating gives CASSEGEGANEKLFF.

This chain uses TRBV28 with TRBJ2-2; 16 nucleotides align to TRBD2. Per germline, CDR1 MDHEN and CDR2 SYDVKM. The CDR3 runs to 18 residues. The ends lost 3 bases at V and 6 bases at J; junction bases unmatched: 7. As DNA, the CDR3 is TGTGCCAGCAGTTTGGGGACTAGCGGGAGGGCCGGATCCGGGGAGCTGTTTTTT. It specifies CASSLGTSGRAGSGELFF.

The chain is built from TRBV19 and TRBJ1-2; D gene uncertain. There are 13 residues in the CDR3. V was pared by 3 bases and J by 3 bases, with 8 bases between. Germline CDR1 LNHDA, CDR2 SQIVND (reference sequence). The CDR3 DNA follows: TGTGCCAGTAGTATTTCCTCGGACTATGGCTACACCTTC. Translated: CASSISSDYGYTF.

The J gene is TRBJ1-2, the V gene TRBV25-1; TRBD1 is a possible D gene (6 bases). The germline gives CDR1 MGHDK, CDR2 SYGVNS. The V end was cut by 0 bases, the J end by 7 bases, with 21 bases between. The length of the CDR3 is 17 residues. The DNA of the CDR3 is TGTGCCAGCAGTGAATACGGGTGGGACACCCTACAATTTGGCTACACCTTC. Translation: CASSEYGWDTLQFGYTF.

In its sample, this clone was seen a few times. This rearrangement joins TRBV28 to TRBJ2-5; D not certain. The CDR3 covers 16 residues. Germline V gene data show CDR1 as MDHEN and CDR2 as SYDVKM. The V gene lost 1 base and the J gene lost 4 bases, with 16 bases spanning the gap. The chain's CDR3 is CASSLFPGPELETQYF. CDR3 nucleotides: TGTGCCAGCAGTTTATTTCCAGGCCCAGAGTTAGAGACCCAGTACTTC.

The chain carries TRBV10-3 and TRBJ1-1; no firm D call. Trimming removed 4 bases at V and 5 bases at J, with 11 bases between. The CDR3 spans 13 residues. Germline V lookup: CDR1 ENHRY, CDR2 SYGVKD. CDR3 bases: TGTGCCATCAGTGGCAGTCAGGATACTGAAGCTTTCTTT. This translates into CAISGSQDTEAFF.

CDR3 amino acids: CASSFLVGQVAGELFF. CDR3 DNA sequence: TGTGCCAGCAGCTTCCTCGTGGGACAGGTGGCCGGGGAGCTGTTTTTT. J is TRBJ2-2 and V is TRBV11-2; the match to TRBD1 covers 8 bases. The CDR3 contains 16 residues. After removal of 3 bases from V and 6 bases from J, the junction contained 9 bases not matched to a gene. Germline V gene lookup returns CDR1 SGHAT and CDR2 FQNNGV.

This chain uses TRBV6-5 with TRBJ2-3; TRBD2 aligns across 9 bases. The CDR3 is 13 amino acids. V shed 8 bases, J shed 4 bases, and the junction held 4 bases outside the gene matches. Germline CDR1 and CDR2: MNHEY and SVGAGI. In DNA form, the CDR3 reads TGTGCCAGCGATAGCGGGAGCCCAGATACGCAGTATTTT. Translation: CASDSGSPDTQYF.

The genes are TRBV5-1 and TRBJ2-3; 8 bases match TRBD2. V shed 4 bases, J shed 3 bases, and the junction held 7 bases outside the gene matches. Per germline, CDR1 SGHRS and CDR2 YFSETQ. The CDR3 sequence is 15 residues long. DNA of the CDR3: TGCGCCAGCAGCACACAGCGGGAGAGAACAGATACGCAGTATTTT. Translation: CASSTQRERTDTQYF.

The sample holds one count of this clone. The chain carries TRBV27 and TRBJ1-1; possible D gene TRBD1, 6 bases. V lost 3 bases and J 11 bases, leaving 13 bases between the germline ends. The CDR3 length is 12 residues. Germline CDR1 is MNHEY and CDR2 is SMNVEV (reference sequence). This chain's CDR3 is CASSFPGTPAFF. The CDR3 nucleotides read TGTGCCAGCAGTTTCCCAGGGACACCCGCTTTCTTT.

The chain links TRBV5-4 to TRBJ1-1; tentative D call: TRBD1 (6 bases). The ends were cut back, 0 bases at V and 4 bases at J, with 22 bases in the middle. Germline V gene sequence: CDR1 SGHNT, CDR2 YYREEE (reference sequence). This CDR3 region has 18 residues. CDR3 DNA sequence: TGTGCCAGCAGCTTGGTCCCCAAACAGGGAAGTCGCGGCACTGAAGCTTTCTTT. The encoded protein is CASSLVPKQGSRGTEAFF.

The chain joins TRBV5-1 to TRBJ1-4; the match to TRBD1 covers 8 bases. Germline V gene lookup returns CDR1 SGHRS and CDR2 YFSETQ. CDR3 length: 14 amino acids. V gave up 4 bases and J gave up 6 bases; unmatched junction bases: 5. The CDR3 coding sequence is TGCGCCAGCAGCCCGGGACAGGAAGATGAAAAACTGTTTTTT. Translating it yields CASSPGQEDEKLFF.

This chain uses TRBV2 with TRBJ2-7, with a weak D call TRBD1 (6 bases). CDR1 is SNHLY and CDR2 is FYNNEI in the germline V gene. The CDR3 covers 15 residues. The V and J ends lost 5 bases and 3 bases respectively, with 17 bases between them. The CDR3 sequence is CASSPAGTPGYEQYF. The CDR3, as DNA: TGTGCCAGCAGTCCAGCCGGGACACCAGGCTACGAGCAGTACTTC.

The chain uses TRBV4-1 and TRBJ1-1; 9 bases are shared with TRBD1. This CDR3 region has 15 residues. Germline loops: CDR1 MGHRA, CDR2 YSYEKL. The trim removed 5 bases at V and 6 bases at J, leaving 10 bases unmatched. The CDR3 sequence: CASSSPGQGTPEAFF. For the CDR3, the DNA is TGCGCCAGCAGCTCGCCCGGACAGGGGACACCTGAAGCTTTCTTT.

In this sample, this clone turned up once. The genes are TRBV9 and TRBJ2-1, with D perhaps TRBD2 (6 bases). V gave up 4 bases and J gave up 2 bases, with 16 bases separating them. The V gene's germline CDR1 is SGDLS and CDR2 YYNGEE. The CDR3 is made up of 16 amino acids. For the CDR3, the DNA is TGTGCCAGCAGCCGCTCGGGCGGGACCGCCTACAATGAGCAGTTCTTC. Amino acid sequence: CASSRSGGTAYNEQFF.

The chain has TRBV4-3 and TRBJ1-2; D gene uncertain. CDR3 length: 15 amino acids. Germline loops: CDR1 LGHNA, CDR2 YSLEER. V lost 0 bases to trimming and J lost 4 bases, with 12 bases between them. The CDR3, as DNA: TGCGCCAGCAGCCAAGAAGGCAGGCGACCCTATGGCTACACCTTC. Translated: CASSQEGRRPYGYTF.

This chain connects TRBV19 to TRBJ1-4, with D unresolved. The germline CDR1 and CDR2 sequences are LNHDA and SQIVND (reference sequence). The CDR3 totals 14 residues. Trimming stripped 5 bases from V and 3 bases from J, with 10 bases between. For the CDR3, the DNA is TGTGCCAGTAGTCTCAGGCCACCTAATGAAAAACTGTTTTTT. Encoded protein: CASSLRPPNEKLFF. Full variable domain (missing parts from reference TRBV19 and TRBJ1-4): DGGITQSPKYLFRKEGQNVTLSCEQNLNHDAMYWYRQDPGQGLRLIYYSQIVNDFQKGDIAEGYSVSREKKESFPLTVTSAQKNPTAFYLCASSLRPPNEKLFFGSGTQLSVL.

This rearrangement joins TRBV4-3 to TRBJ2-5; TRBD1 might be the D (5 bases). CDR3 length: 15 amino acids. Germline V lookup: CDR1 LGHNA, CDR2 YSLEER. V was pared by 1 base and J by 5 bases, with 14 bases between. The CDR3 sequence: CASSQVANPGETQYF. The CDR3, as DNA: TGCGCCAGCAGCCAAGTGGCGAATCCAGGGGAGACCCAGTACTTC.

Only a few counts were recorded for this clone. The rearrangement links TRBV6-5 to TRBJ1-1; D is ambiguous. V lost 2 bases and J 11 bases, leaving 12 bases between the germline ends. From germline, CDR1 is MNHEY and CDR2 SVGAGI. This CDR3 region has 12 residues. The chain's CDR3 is CASSYTLGVAFF. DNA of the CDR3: TGTGCCAGCAGTTACACCCTCGGGGTGGCTTTCTTT.